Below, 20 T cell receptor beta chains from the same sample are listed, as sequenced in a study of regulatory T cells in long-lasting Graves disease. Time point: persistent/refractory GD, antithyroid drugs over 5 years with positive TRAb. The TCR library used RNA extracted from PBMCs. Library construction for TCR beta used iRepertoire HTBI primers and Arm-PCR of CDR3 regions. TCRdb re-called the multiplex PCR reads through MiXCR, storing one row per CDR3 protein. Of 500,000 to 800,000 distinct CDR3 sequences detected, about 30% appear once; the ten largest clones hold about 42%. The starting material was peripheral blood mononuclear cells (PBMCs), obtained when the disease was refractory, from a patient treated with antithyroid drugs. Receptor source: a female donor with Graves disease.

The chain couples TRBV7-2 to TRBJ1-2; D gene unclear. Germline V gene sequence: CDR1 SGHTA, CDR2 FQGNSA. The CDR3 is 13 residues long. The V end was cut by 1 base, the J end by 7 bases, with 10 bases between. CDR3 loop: CASSLDQWGGYTF. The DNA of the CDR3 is TGTGCCAGCAGCTTAGATCAGTGGGGTGGCTACACCTTC.

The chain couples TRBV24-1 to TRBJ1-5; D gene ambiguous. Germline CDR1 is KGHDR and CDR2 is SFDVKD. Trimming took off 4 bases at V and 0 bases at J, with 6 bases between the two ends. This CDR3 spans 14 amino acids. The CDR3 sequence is CATSDSISNQPQHF. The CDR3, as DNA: TGTGCCACCAGTGACAGCATTAGCAATCAGCCCCAGCATTTT.

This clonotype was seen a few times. The CDR3 DNA reads as TGTGCCAGCAGCCTTAATCGACTAGCCTACGAGCAGTACTTC. It yields the protein CASSLNRLAYEQYF. This rearrangement joins TRBV11-1 to TRBJ2-7; possible D gene TRBD2, 6 bases. Per germline, CDR1 SGHAT and CDR2 FQDESV (reference sequence). Trimming took off 5 bases at V and 2 bases at J, with 13 bases between the two ends. This CDR3 spans 14 amino acids.

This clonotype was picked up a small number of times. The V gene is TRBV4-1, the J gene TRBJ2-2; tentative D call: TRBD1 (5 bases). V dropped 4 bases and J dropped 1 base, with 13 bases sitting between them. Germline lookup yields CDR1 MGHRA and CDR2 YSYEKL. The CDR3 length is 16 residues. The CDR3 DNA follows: TGCGCCAGCAGCCGGTCCAGGGTCGTGAACACCGGGGAGCTGTTTTTT. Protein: CASSRSRVVNTGELFF.

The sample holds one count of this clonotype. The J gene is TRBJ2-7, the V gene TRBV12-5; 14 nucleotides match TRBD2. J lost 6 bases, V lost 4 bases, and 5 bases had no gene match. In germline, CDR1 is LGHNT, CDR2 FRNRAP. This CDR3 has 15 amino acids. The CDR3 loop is CASGWGTSGSGEQYF. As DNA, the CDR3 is TGTGCTAGTGGTTGGGGGACTAGCGGGAGCGGCGAGCAGTACTTC.

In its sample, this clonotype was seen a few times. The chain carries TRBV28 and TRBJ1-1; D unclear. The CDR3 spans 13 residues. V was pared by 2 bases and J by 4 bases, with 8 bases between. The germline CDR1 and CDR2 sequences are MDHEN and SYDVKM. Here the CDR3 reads CASSLLAITEAFF. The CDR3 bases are TGTGCCAGCAGTTTACTGGCAATCACTGAAGCTTTCTTT.

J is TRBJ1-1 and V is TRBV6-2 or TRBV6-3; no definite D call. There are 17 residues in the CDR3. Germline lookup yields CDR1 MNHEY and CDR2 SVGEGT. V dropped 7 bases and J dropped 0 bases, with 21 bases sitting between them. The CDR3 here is CASTLKAQLHMNTEAFF. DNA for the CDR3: TGTGCCAGCACTCTGAAGGCCCAGCTACACATGAACACTGAAGCTTTCTTT.

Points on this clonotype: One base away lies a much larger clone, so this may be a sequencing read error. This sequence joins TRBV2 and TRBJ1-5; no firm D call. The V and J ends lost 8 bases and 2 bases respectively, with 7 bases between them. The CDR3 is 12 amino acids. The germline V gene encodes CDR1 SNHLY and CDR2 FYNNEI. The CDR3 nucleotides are TGTGCCAGCGCTCCTGGCAATCAGCCCCAGCATTTT. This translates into CASAPGNQPQHF.

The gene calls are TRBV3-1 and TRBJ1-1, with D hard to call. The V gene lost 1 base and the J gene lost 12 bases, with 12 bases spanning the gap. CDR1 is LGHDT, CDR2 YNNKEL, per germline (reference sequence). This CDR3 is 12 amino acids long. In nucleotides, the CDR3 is TGTGCCAGCAGCCAAGGTTCAAGGGCAACTTTCTTT. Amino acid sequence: CASSQGSRATFF.

CDR3 nucleotide sequence: TGTGCCAGCAGCTTGTCCAGGCATAATAGGGAGACCCAGTACTTC. This gives the protein CASSLSRHNRETQYF. V gene TRBV5-6 combines with J gene TRBJ2-5; the D is unclear. The CDR3 sequence is 15 residues long. The germline gives CDR1 SGHDT, CDR2 YYEEEE. V was clipped by 1 base and J by 5 bases, with 15 bases between them.

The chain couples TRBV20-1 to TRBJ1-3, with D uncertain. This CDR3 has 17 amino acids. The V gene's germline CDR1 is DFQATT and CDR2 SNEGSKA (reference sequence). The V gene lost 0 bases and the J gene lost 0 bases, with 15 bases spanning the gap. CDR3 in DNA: TGCAGTGCTAGAGATCCTGGGAGCCCACTCTCTGGAAACACCATATATTTT. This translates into CSARDPGSPLSGNTIYF.

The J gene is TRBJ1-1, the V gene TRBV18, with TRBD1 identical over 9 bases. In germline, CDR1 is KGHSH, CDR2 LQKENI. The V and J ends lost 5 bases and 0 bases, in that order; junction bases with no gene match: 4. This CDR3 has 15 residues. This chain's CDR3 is CASSTTGGLNTEAFF. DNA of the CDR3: TGTGCCAGCTCAACGACAGGGGGACTGAACACTGAAGCTTTCTTT.

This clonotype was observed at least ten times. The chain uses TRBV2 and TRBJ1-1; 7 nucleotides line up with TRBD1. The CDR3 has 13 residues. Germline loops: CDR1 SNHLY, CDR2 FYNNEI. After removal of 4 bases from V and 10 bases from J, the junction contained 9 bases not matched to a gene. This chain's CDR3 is CASSVRGTEVAFF. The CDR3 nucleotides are TGTGCCAGCAGTGTAAGGGGGACAGAGGTAGCTTTCTTT.

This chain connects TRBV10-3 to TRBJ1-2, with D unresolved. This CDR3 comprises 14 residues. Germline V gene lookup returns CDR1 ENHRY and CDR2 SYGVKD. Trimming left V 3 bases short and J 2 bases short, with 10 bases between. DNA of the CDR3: TGTGCCATCAGTGATCTGGGGTTCAACTATGGCTACACCTTC. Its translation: CAISDLGFNYGYTF.

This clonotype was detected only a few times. CDR3 protein: CSAHGQTPNSPLHF. CDR3 bases: TGCAGTGCCCATGGACAGACTCCCAATTCACCCCTCCACTTT. The rearrangement uses TRBV20-1 and TRBJ1-6; TRBD1 is a possible D gene (6 bases). The germline gives CDR1 DFQATT, CDR2 SNEGSKA (reference sequence). The ends were cut back, 6 bases at V and 7 bases at J, with 16 bases in the middle. The CDR3 covers 14 residues.

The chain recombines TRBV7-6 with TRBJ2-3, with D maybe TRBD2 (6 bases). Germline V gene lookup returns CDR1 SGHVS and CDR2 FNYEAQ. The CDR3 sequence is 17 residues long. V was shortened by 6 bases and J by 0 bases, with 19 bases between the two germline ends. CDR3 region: CASSSLGSGPSTDTQYF. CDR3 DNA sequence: TGTGCCAGCAGTTCCCTCGGTAGCGGCCCGAGCACAGATACGCAGTATTTT.

For the CDR3, the DNA is TGCAGTGCTACCAGACTAGCGGGAGGCCACGAGCAGTACTTC. Amino acids: CSATRLAGGHEQYF. V and J are TRBV20-1 and TRBJ2-7; TRBD2 matches at 13 bases. The V gene end was trimmed by 4 bases and the J gene end by 5 bases; junction bases not matched to a gene: 5. From germline, CDR1 is DFQATT and CDR2 SNEGSKA (reference sequence). The CDR3 is 14 residues long.

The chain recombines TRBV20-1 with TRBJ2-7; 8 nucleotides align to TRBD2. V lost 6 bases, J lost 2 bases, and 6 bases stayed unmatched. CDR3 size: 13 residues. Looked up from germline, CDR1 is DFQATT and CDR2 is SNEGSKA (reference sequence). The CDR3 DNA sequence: TGCAGTGCAATAGCGGGACGAACCTACGAGCAGTACTTC. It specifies CSAIAGRTYEQYF.

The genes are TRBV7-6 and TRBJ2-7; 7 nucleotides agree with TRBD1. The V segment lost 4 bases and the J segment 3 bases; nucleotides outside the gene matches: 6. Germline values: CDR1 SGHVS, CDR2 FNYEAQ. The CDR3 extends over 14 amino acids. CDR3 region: CASSSRQGIYEQYF. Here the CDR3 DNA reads TGTGCCAGCAGCTCCAGACAGGGAATCTACGAGCAGTACTTC.

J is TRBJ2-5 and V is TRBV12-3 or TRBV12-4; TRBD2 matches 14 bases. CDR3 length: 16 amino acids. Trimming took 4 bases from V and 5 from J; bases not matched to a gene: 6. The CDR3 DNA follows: TGTGCCAGCAGTTCACCGGGACTAGCGGGAGTGGAGACCCAGTACTTC. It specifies CASSSPGLAGVETQYF.